This T cell receptor beta chain was captured by sequencing in a study of CD8 T cells in ankylosing spondylitis. The study, taken as a whole, reports: Disease-associated clones were reportedly significantly overrepresented in matched ankylosing spondylitis synovial fluid. Seemingly distinctive of ankylosing spondylitis blood was a TCR beta motif formed by eight highly homologous variants.

This clonotype was counted at least ten times. Its antigen is unidentified. TCRdb reprocessed the 5' RACE reads with MiXCR, giving one entry per CDR3 protein. The table includes some 700,000 distinct CDR3 sequences, around 19% detected once. Trimming shortened V by 8 bases and J by 6 bases, and 10 bases separated the two germline ends. CDR3 size: 10 residues. Germline CDR1 and CDR2: SQVTM and ANQGSEA. The sequencing sample was made of blood, either unsorted or a sorted T cell fraction (not recorded which). The chain couples TRBV29-1 to TRBJ1-1; D gene uncertain. The TCR comes from a male donor with ankylosing spondylitis. The CDR3 spells CSYRNAEAFF. The CDR3 nucleotides read TGCAGCTACAGAAACGCTGAAGCTTTCTTT.